The 14 T cell receptor beta chains below all came from one sample that was sequenced in a study of cytomegalovirus exposure and HLA in healthy donors. Clones were read by immunoSEQ multiplex PCR, and TCRdb kept only the in-frame ones, dropping some. The sample holds about 110,000 clones, nearly 97% seen once. Sample: PBMCs. These receptors came from a woman under 30 in good health and CMV-seronegative.

The rearrangement joins TRBV7-6 to TRBJ1-4, with 7 bases lining up with TRBD1. Per the germline V gene, CDR1 is SGHVS and CDR2 is FNYEAQ. This CDR3 has 14 amino acids. V lost 3 bases, J lost 6 bases, and 4 bases stayed unmatched. The CDR3 spells CASSLGRGDEKLFF. CDR3 bases: TGTGCCAGCAGCTTGGGCAGGGGGGATGAAAAACTGTTTTTT.

This clone appeared a single time. The rearrangement links TRBV11-2 to TRBJ1-6; 7 nucleotides align to TRBD1. Germline CDR1 and CDR2: SGHAT and FQNNGV. This CDR3 is 17 amino acids long. With V trimmed by 0 bases and J by 10 bases, 12 bases remained unmatched. CDR3 loop: CASSLDKVGQGGSPLHF. The CDR3 DNA follows: TGTGCCAGCAGCTTAGATAAGGTCGGGCAGGGGGGATCACCCCTCCACTTT.

This chain uses TRBV10-3 with TRBJ1-2, with D tentatively TRBD1 (6 bases). The CDR3 covers 13 residues. V gave up 9 bases and J gave up 4 bases, with 15 bases separating them. Germline V lookup: CDR1 ENHRY, CDR2 SYGVKD. The CDR3 region is CAIPRTGFYGYTF. The CDR3 bases are TGTGCCATACCTAGAACAGGGTTCTATGGCTACACCTTC.

V gene TRBV5-1 combines with J gene TRBJ2-6; maybe TRBD1 (6 bases). CDR3 length equals 18 residues. Germline CDR1 SGHRS, CDR2 YFSETQ. Trimming took off 0 bases at V and 0 bases at J, with 13 bases between the two ends. The CDR3 loop reads CASSLDWGPNSGANVLTF. In DNA, the CDR3 is TGCGCCAGCAGCTTGGATTGGGGGCCTAACTCTGGGGCCAACGTCCTGACTTTC.

This chain uses TRBV7-2 with TRBJ1-2; 7 positions agree with TRBD1. Germline V gives CDR1 SGHTA, CDR2 FQGNSA. The CDR3 has 13 amino acids. V lost 7 bases and J lost 3; bases outside the gene matches: 5. In nucleotides, the CDR3 is TGTGCCAGCACCCGAACAGGGGACTATGGCTACACCTTC. It encodes CASTRTGDYGYTF.

Here the CDR3 reads CASSASIDRDHNEQFF. CDR3 in DNA: TGTGCCAGTAGCGCCTCGATAGACAGGGATCACAATGAGCAGTTCTTC. This chain connects TRBV19 to TRBJ2-1; TRBD1 agrees at 7 bases. Germline V gives CDR1 LNHDA, CDR2 SQIVND (reference sequence). V gave up 6 bases and J gave up 5 bases; unmatched junction bases: 13. The CDR3 totals 16 residues.

The chain has TRBV18 and TRBJ2-5; TRBD1 aligns across 7 bases. Germline CDR1 reads KGHSH; CDR2 reads LQKENI. CDR3 size: 16 residues. Trimming took 3 bases from V and 4 from J; bases not matched to a gene: 11. The CDR3 bases are TGTGCCAGCTCACCCCCTGGGACAGTAGATCGAGAGACCCAGTACTTC. Translation gives CASSPPGTVDRETQYF.

This sequence joins TRBV6-5 and TRBJ2-3, with 8 positions matching TRBD1. Per the germline V gene, CDR1 is MNHEY and CDR2 is SVGAGI. V shed 8 bases and J 7 bases; nucleotides not matched to a gene: 11. CDR3 length: 14 amino acids. CDR3 sequence reads: CASSIGQGAYTQYF. The CDR3 nucleotides read TGTGCCAGCTCGATTGGGCAGGGGGCATATACGCAGTATTTT.

V is TRBV5-1 and J is TRBJ2-7; TRBD2 agrees at 12 bases. Per the germline V gene, CDR1 is SGHRS and CDR2 is YFSETQ. Trimming at V came to 4 bases and at J to 6 bases, leaving 17 bases not matched to a gene. The CDR3 is 18 amino acids. The CDR3, as DNA: TGCGCCAGCAGCGTAAACCCTAGCGGGGGGGGGTTTAGAGCCGAGCAGTACTTC. Its translation: CASSVNPSGGGFRAEQYF. Full variable domain (remainder filled in from reference TRBV5-1 and TRBJ2-7): KAGVTQTPRYLIKTRGQQVTLSCSPISGHRSVSWYQQTPGQGLQFLFEYFSETQRNKGNFPGRFSGRQFSNSRSEMNVSTLELGDSALYLCASSVNPSGGGFRAEQYFGPGTRLTVT.

This clone has a handful of counts. The chain uses TRBV7-7 and TRBJ2-1; the match to TRBD1 covers 12 bases. There are 13 residues in the CDR3. Germline-derived CDR1 and CDR2 are SSHAT and FNYEAQ (reference sequence). V shed 5 bases and J 9 bases; nucleotides not matched to a gene: 2. CDR3 sequence reads: CASSKGQGAEQFF. CDR3 nucleotide sequence: TGTGCCAGCAGCAAGGGACAGGGGGCTGAGCAGTTCTTC.

The rearrangement joins TRBV7-3 to TRBJ1-5; a weak D match, TRBD1 (5 bases). The germline CDR1 and CDR2 sequences are SGHTA and FQGTGA. V lost 2 bases to trimming and J lost 2 bases, with 7 bases between them. The CDR3 contains 14 residues. DNA for the CDR3: TGTGCCAGCAGCTTATCGGGGGGCAATCAGCCCCAGCATTTT. This translates into CASSLSGGNQPQHF.

The rearrangement joins TRBV12-2 to TRBJ2-7; the DNA was not used to check the table's D call, TRBD2. TRBV12-2 is tagged as a pseudogene. The CDR3 is 15 residues long. CDR3 protein: CASRLGLPGLYEQYF. The CDR3, as DNA: TGTGCAAGTCGCTTGGGACTACCCGGGCTCTACGAGCAGTACTTC.

This sequence joins TRBV18 and TRBJ1-3, with 12 nucleotides matching TRBD1. The germline V gene has CDR1 KGHSH and CDR2 LQKENI. This CDR3 is built from 16 residues. Trimming cost V 6 bases and J 4 bases; bases outside gene matches: 7. For the CDR3, the DNA is TGTGCCAGCTCGCAGGGACAGGGGGCATCCGGAAACACCATATATTTT. Translating it yields CASSQGQGASGNTIYF.

This chain links TRBV6-5 with TRBJ2-7, with TRBD2 matching 8 bases. There are 15 residues in the CDR3. With V trimmed by 9 bases and J by 0 bases, 10 bases remained unmatched. CDR1 and CDR2 from the germline V gene are MNHEY and SVGAGI. Written as DNA, the CDR3 is TGTGCCAGTTCTCCAGCGGGGGCTATCTCCTACGAGCAGTACTTC. Encoded protein: CASSPAGAISYEQYF.